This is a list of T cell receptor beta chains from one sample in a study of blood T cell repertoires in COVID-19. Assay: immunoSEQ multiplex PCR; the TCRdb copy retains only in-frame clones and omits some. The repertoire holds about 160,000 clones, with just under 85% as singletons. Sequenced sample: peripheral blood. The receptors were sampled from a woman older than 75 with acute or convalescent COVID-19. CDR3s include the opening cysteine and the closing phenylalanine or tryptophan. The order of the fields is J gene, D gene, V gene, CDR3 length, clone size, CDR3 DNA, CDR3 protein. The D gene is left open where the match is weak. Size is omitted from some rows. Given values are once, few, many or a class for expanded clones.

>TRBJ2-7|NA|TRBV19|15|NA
TGTGCCAGTAGTCCACGGCAGGGATCAGCCGTCGAGCAGTACTTC
CASSPRQGSAVEQYF
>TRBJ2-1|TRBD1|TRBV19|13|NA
TGTGCCAGTGGTTGGACAGGGGGGAATGAGCAGTTCTTC
CASGWTGGNEQFF
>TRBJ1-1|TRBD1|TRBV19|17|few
TGTGCCAGTACCAAACTCCGGGACAGCAATTTGAACACTGAAGCTTTCTTT
CASTKLRDSNLNTEAFF
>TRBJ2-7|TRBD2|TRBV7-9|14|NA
TGTGCCAGCAGCTCCCTGGCGGGAGGCCTCAAGCAGTACTTC
CASSSLAGGLKQYF
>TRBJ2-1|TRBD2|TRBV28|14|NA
TGTGCCAGCAGTTTCGAGCGGGAGTTGAATGAGCAGTTCTTC
CASSFERELNEQFF
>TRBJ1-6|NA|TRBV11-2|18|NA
TGTGCCAGCAGGCCTGGGCCTTCCCTTAGCTCCTATAATTCACCCCTCCACTTT
CASRPGPSLSSYNSPLHF
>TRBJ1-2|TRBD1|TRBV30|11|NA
TGTGCCTGGAGTGTAGACAGGGGGCCTTCTTTC
CAWSVDRGPSF
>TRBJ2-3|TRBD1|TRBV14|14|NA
TGTGCCAGCAGCCAAATACAGGGGATAGATACGCAGTATTTT
CASSQIQGIDTQYF
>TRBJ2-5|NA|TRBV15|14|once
TGTGCCACCAGCAGAGATAGGGGATTGGAGACCCAGTACTTC
CATSRDRGLETQYF
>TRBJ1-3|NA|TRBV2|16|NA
TGTGCCAATGGCAGGATGAGGGGGGGCCCTGGAAACACCATATATTTT
CANGRMRGGPGNTIYF
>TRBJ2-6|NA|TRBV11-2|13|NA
TGTGCCAGCAGCCGTACTGGGGCCAACGTCCTGACTTTC
CASSRTGANVLTF
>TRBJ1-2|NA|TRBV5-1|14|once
TGCGCCAGCAGCCATATCGACCAGGGCTATGGCTACACCTTC
CASSHIDQGYGYTF
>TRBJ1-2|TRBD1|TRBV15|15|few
TGTGCCACCAGCAGAGATAAGGGACAGGGATATGGCTACACCTTC
CATSRDKGQGYGYTF
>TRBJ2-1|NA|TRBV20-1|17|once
TGCAGTGCTAGTAACCGACAGTTTGGCTACGTCTACAATGAGCAGTTCTTC
CSASNRQFGYVYNEQFF
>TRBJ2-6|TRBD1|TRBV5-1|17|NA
TGCGCCAGCAGCACACGGACAGGGAGCTCTGGGGCCAACGTCCTGACTTTC
CASSTRTGSSGANVLTF
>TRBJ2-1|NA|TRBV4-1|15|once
TGCGCCAGCAGCCAAGAAGGACTAACCTACAATGAGCAGTTCTTC
CASSQEGLTYNEQFF
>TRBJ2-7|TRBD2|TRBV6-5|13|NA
TGTGCCAGCCAGGGAGGGGACTCCTACGAGCAGTACTTC
CASQGGDSYEQYF
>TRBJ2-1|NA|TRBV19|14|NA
TGTGCCAGTAGTATATGGCGGGACTACAATGAGCAGTTCTTC
CASSIWRDYNEQFF
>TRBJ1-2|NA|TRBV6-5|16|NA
TGTGCCAGCAGTTATTCGGGAGGGGCCGGATACTATGGCTACACCTTC
CASSYSGGAGYYGYTF
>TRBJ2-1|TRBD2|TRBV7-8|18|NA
TGTGCCAGCAGCCCCGGACTAGCGGGAGGGTATAACTACAATGAGCAGTTCTTC
CASSPGLAGGYNYNEQFF
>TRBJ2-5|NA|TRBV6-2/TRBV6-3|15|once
TGTGCCAGCAGTTACACTCCATCGGCGGGAAAAGGCGGTGACTTC
CASSYTPSAGKGGDF
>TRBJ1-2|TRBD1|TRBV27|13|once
TGTGCCAGCAGTTCGGACAGGGTAGCCGGCTACACCTTC
CASSSDRVAGYTF
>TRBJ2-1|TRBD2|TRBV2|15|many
TGTGCCAGCAGGGACTATACTAGCGGGAGAGATGAGCAGTTCTTC
CASRDYTSGRDEQFF
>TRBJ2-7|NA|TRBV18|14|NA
TGTGCCAGCTCACCAGGAGGGAGCGGCTACGAGCAGTACTTC
CASSPGGSGYEQYF
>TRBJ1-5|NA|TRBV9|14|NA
TGTGCCAGCAGCGAGGGGGTAAGCAATCAGCCCCAGCATTTT
CASSEGVSNQPQHF
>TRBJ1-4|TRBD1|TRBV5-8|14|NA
TGTGCCAGCAGCCAGGGACAGGGCGGTGAAAAACTGTTTTTT
CASSQGQGGEKLFF
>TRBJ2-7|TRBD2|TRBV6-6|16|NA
TGTGCCAGCAGTTACTCGATGTCTAGCGGGGGCTACGAGCAGTACTTC
CASSYSMSSGGYEQYF
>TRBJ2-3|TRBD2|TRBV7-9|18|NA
TGTGCCAGCAGCTCACGATTTTGGGGTAGCGGGAGTATAGATACGCAGTATTTT
CASSSRFWGSGSIDTQYF
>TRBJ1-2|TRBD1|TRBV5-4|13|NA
TGTGCCAGCAGCTCGACAGGGTCCTATGGCTACACCTTC
CASSSTGSYGYTF
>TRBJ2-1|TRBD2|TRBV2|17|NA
TGTGCCAGCAGTGAGGGACTAGCGGGAGGGGGCTACAATGAGCAGTTCTTC
CASSEGLAGGGYNEQFF
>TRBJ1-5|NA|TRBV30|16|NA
TGTGCCTGGAGTAGTGGGGGCTGGGGGAGCAATCAGCCCCAGCATTTT
CAWSSGGWGSNQPQHF
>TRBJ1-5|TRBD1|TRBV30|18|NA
TGTGCCTGGACCCCAGGGGGAACAGGGGGCAGGGTTGGGCAGCCCCAGCATTTT
CAWTPGGTGGRVGQPQHF
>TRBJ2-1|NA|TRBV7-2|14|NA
TGTGCCAGCAGCCGCCGGGTAGCTCGCAATGAGCAGTTCTTC
CASSRRVARNEQFF
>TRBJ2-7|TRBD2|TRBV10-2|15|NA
TGCGCCAGCACAGAACGGCTAGCGGGAGTTAACGAGCAGTACTTC
CASTERLAGVNEQYF
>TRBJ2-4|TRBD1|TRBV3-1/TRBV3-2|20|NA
TGTGCCAGCAGCGCCACCCAGGGACAGGCCTTGCTCTTCGCCAAAAACATTCAGTACTTC
CASSATQGQALLFAKNIQYF
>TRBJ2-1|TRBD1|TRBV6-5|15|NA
TGTGCCAGCGTCAGCTCAGGGGGAGCCTACAATGAGCAGTTCTTC
CASVSSGGAYNEQFF
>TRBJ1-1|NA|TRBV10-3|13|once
TGTGCCATCAGTGATCAGGGGAACACTGAAGCTTTCTTT
CAISDQGNTEAFF
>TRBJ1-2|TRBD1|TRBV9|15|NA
TGTGCCAGCAGCGTAGGCCCGACAGGGTCCTATGGCTACACCTTC
CASSVGPTGSYGYTF
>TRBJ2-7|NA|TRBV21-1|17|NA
TGTGCCAGCAGCAAAGCTCGTGGCACAGGGCTGATCTACGAGCAGTACTTC
CASSKARGTGLIYEQYF
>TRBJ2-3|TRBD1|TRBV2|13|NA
TGTGCCAGCAGTCGACAGGGCGCAGATACGCAGTATTTT
CASSRQGADTQYF
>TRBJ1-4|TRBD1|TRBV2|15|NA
TGTGCCAGCAGTGTAGTGGGGACAGATAATGAAAAACTGTTTTTT
CASSVVGTDNEKLFF
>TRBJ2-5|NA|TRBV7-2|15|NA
TGTGCCAGCAGCTTAGGACTTCGGGTTGAAGAGACCCAGTACTTC
CASSLGLRVEETQYF
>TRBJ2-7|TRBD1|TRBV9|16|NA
TGTGCCAGCAGCGTAGGCGGACAGGGGATTATTTACGAGCAGTACTTC
CASSVGGQGIIYEQYF
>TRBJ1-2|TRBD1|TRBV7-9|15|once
TGTGCCAGCAGTCACCCCACAGGGGTTAGCTGGGGCTACACCTTC
CASSHPTGVSWGYTF
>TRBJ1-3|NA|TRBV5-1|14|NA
TGCGCCAGCAGCTCGCAGGGTGGGGGAAACACCATATATTTT
CASSSQGGGNTIYF
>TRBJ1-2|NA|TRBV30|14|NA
TGTGCCTGGAGCCCGGGACTCGATAACTATGGCTACACCTTC
CAWSPGLDNYGYTF
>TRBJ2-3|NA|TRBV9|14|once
TGTGCCAGCAGCGTAACAGGAACGGCCGATACGCAGTATTTT
CASSVTGTADTQYF
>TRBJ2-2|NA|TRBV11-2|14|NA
TGTGCCAGCAGCCATACTAGAGCCACCGGGGAGCTGTTTTTT
CASSHTRATGELFF
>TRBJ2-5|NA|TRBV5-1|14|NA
TGCGCCAGCAGCCCAGGGACATTAGAAGAGACCCAGTACTTC
CASSPGTLEETQYF
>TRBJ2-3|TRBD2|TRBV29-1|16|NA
TGCAGCGTCCCCCCACCCCATACTAGCGGGATAGATACGCAGTATTTT
CSVPPPHTSGIDTQYF
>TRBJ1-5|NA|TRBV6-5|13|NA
TGTGCCAGCATTAGCCGGGACAATCAGCCCCAGCATTTT
CASISRDNQPQHF
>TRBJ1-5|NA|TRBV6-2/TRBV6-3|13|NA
TGTGCCAGCAGTGCAGATTATCATCAGCCCCAGCATTTT
CASSADYHQPQHF
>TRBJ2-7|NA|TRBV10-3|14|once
TGTGCCATCAAGGGCGGGACGAGCTCCTACGAGCAGTACTTC
CAIKGGTSSYEQYF
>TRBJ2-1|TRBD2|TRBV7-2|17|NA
TGTGCCAGCAGCTTAGCTCACAGCGCGGGAGGGTACAATGAGCAGTTCTTC
CASSLAHSAGGYNEQFF
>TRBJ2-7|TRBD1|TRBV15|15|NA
TGTGCCACCAGCCCTGGGACAGGGGGGACCTACGAGCAGTACTTC
CATSPGTGGTYEQYF
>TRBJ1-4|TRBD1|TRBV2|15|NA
TGTGCCAGTACTATCACAGGGGCGTTCGATGAAAAACTGTTTTTT
CASTITGAFDEKLFF
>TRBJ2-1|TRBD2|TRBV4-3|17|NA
TGCGCCAGCAGCCAAGAGTCTAGCGGGATGGACTACAATGAGCAGTTCTTC
CASSQESSGMDYNEQFF
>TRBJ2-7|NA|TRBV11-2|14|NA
TGTGCCAGCAGCTTGGCACACGGGACCTACGAGCAGTACTTC
CASSLAHGTYEQYF